A selection of T cell receptor beta chains follows, all from one sample in a study of blood T cell repertoires in COVID-19. Profiling relied on immunoSEQ multiplex PCR, and the TCRdb table lists in-frame clones only, not all of them. The sample consists of around 150,000 clones, about 85% of them appearing once. Sequencing was carried out using peripheral blood. These receptor sequences come from a woman aged 55-75 years with COVID-19, enrolled during active disease. CDR3s include the opening cysteine and the closing phenylalanine or tryptophan. Each record gives: D gene, clone size, V gene, J gene, CDR3 protein, CDR3 DNA. D genes are given only for firm matches. Clone size is stated in some rows and not others, as once, few, many or a class when expanded.

d_gene: TRBD1; abundance: .; v_gene: TRBV3-1/TRBV3-2; j_gene: TRBJ1-1; CDR3aa: CASSRQGSGAFF; CDR3nt: TGTGCCAGCAGCCGACAGGGGAGTGGAGCTTTCTTT
d_gene: TRBD2; abundance: .; v_gene: TRBV5-4; j_gene: TRBJ2-2; CDR3aa: CASSPAGGVVGELFF; CDR3nt: TGTGCCAGCAGCCCGGCTGGGGGGGTGGTCGGGGAGCTGTTTTTT
d_gene: TRBD1; abundance: .; v_gene: TRBV11-1; j_gene: TRBJ1-1; CDR3aa: CASSPWTGGGNTEAFF; CDR3nt: TGTGCCAGCAGCCCCTGGACAGGGGGAGGAAACACTGAAGCTTTCTTT
d_gene: TRBD1; abundance: .; v_gene: TRBV25-1; j_gene: TRBJ2-1; CDR3aa: CASTGTGRHNEQFF; CDR3nt: TGTGCCAGCACCGGGACAGGGAGGCACAATGAGCAGTTCTTC
d_gene: TRBD1; abundance: .; v_gene: TRBV20-1; j_gene: TRBJ1-4; CDR3aa: CSASVTGVRREKLFF; CDR3nt: TGCAGTGCTAGTGTGACAGGGGTTCGGAGGGAAAAACTGTTTTTT
d_gene: TRBD1; abundance: .; v_gene: TRBV29-1; j_gene: TRBJ1-1; CDR3aa: CSERQGNTEAFF; CDR3nt: TGCAGCGAAAGACAGGGGAACACTGAAGCTTTCTTT
d_gene: TRBD1; abundance: .; v_gene: TRBV5-1; j_gene: TRBJ2-7; CDR3aa: CASSFSPDRNYYEQYF; CDR3nt: TGCGCCAGCAGCTTCTCCCCGGACAGGAATTATTACGAGCAGTACTTC
d_gene: TRBD2; abundance: .; v_gene: TRBV19; j_gene: TRBJ2-6; CDR3aa: CASSIRAGDSGANVLTF; CDR3nt: TGTGCCAGTAGTATAAGAGCGGGAGACTCTGGGGCCAACGTCCTGACTTTC
d_gene: .; abundance: .; v_gene: TRBV14; j_gene: TRBJ1-4; CDR3aa: CASSQDGGISGKLFF; CDR3nt: TGTGCCAGCAGCCAAGACGGCGGGATAAGTGGAAAACTGTTTTTT
d_gene: .; abundance: .; v_gene: TRBV7-9; j_gene: TRBJ1-4; CDR3aa: CASSLGQANEKLFF; CDR3nt: TGTGCCAGCAGCTTAGGGCAGGCTAATGAAAAACTGTTTTTT
d_gene: .; abundance: .; v_gene: TRBV16; j_gene: TRBJ1-2; CDR3aa: CASSQYVQNYGYTF; CDR3nt: TGTGCCAGCAGCCAATATGTACAGAACTATGGCTACACCTTC
d_gene: TRBD1; abundance: once; v_gene: TRBV4-2; j_gene: TRBJ2-1; CDR3aa: CASSQSGTANEQFF; CDR3nt: TGTGCCAGCAGCCAGTCCGGGACAGCCAATGAGCAGTTCTTC
d_gene: TRBD2; abundance: .; v_gene: TRBV9; j_gene: TRBJ2-1; CDR3aa: CASSVEASGSAEQFF; CDR3nt: TGTGCCAGCAGCGTAGAGGCTAGCGGGAGCGCTGAGCAGTTCTTC
d_gene: .; abundance: .; v_gene: TRBV5-1; j_gene: TRBJ1-1; CDR3aa: CASSWRTANTEAFF; CDR3nt: TGCGCCAGCAGCTGGAGGACAGCTAACACTGAAGCTTTCTTT
d_gene: TRBD1; abundance: .; v_gene: TRBV7-3; j_gene: TRBJ1-1; CDR3aa: CASSEGQGMNTEAFF; CDR3nt: TGTGCCAGCAGCGAGGGACAGGGGATGAACACTGAAGCTTTCTTT
d_gene: .; abundance: .; v_gene: TRBV24-1; j_gene: TRBJ2-2; CDR3aa: CATSGVWNTGELFF; CDR3nt: TGTGCCACCAGTGGTGTATGGAACACCGGGGAGCTGTTTTTT
d_gene: TRBD2; abundance: .; v_gene: TRBV13; j_gene: TRBJ2-1; CDR3aa: CASSRTSGSYNEQFF; CDR3nt: TGTGCCAGCAGCCGGACTAGCGGCTCCTACAATGAGCAGTTCTTC
d_gene: TRBD1; abundance: .; v_gene: TRBV5-1; j_gene: TRBJ1-5; CDR3aa: CASRDRGLSNQPQHF; CDR3nt: TGCGCCAGCAGGGACAGGGGGCTTAGCAATCAGCCCCAGCATTTT
d_gene: TRBD1; abundance: .; v_gene: TRBV27; j_gene: TRBJ1-2; CDR3aa: CASRATGRAYGYTF; CDR3nt: TGTGCCAGCAGAGCGACAGGGAGAGCCTATGGCTACACCTTC
d_gene: .; abundance: .; v_gene: TRBV7-3; j_gene: TRBJ1-4; CDR3aa: CASSLGPNEKLFF; CDR3nt: TGTGCCAGCAGCTTGGGGCCTAATGAAAAACTGTTTTTT
d_gene: .; abundance: .; v_gene: TRBV12-5; j_gene: TRBJ1-4; CDR3aa: CASGRESNEKLFF; CDR3nt: TGTGCTAGTGGTCGAGAATCTAATGAAAAACTGTTTTTT
d_gene: .; abundance: .; v_gene: TRBV27; j_gene: TRBJ1-2; CDR3aa: CASGLSRDAVYGYTF; CDR3nt: TGTGCCTCCGGGCTTTCCCGGGATGCGGTATATGGCTACACCTTC
d_gene: .; abundance: .; v_gene: TRBV11-2; j_gene: TRBJ1-6; CDR3aa: CASSANVGVLGSPLHF; CDR3nt: TGTGCCAGCAGCGCGAATGTGGGAGTTCTTGGCTCACCCCTCCACTTT
d_gene: .; abundance: .; v_gene: TRBV19; j_gene: TRBJ1-2; CDR3aa: CASNGQWKLYGYTF; CDR3nt: TGTGCCAGTAACGGACAGTGGAAACTCTATGGCTACACCTTC
d_gene: .; abundance: .; v_gene: TRBV28; j_gene: TRBJ1-4; CDR3aa: CASRFQGLNEKLFF; CDR3nt: TGTGCCAGCAGGTTCCAGGGCCTTAATGAAAAACTGTTTTTT
d_gene: .; abundance: .; v_gene: TRBV1; j_gene: TRBJ1-6; CDR3aa: CTSSQGQGGISPLHF; CDR3nt: TGCACCAGCAGCCAAGGACAGGGTGGGATTTCACCCCTCCACTTT
d_gene: .; abundance: .; v_gene: TRBV3-1/TRBV3-2; j_gene: TRBJ2-2; CDR3aa: CASSKTGWRTGELFF; CDR3nt: TGTGCCAGCAGCAAGACAGGCTGGAGGACCGGGGAGCTGTTTTTT
d_gene: TRBD2; abundance: .; v_gene: TRBV11-2; j_gene: TRBJ2-4; CDR3aa: CASSFSIREDNIQYF; CDR3nt: TGTGCCAGCAGCTTCAGTATCCGGGAGGATAACATTCAGTACTTC
d_gene: TRBD2; abundance: .; v_gene: TRBV5-1; j_gene: TRBJ2-1; CDR3aa: CASSLQREHEQFF; CDR3nt: TGCGCCAGCAGCTTACAGCGGGAGCATGAGCAGTTCTTC
d_gene: TRBD1; abundance: .; v_gene: TRBV7-9; j_gene: TRBJ2-1; CDR3aa: CASRDRTGRNEQFF; CDR3nt: TGTGCCAGCCGGGACCGGACAGGGAGGAATGAGCAGTTCTTC
d_gene: TRBD2; abundance: .; v_gene: TRBV6-5; j_gene: TRBJ2-1; CDR3aa: CASSRRGGRDEQFF; CDR3nt: TGTGCCAGCAGTAGACGGGGGGGCCGCGATGAGCAGTTCTTC
d_gene: .; abundance: .; v_gene: TRBV3-1/TRBV3-2; j_gene: TRBJ2-5; CDR3aa: CASSLTGTETQYF; CDR3nt: TGTGCCAGCAGCCTTACAGGGACAGAGACCCAGTACTTC
d_gene: TRBD1; abundance: .; v_gene: TRBV19; j_gene: TRBJ1-2; CDR3aa: CASSTKQGAYMNYGYTF; CDR3nt: TGTGCCAGTAGTACGAAACAGGGGGCCTATATGAACTATGGCTACACCTTC
d_gene: TRBD1; abundance: .; v_gene: TRBV12-3/TRBV12-4; j_gene: TRBJ1-5; CDR3aa: CASSRTGQPQHF; CDR3nt: TGTGCCAGCAGCCGGACAGGTCAGCCCCAGCATTTT
d_gene: TRBD2; abundance: .; v_gene: TRBV7-8; j_gene: TRBJ2-3; CDR3aa: CASSQLAGGWDTQYF; CDR3nt: TGTGCCAGCAGCCAACTAGCGGGAGGGTGGGATACGCAGTATTTT
d_gene: TRBD1; abundance: .; v_gene: TRBV27; j_gene: TRBJ1-2; CDR3aa: CASSLGTGNYGYTF; CDR3nt: TGTGCCAGCAGTCTCGGGACAGGGAACTATGGCTACACCTTC
d_gene: TRBD1; abundance: .; v_gene: TRBV5-6; j_gene: TRBJ2-5; CDR3aa: CASSVPGQGIGETQYF; CDR3nt: TGTGCCAGCAGCGTTCCGGGACAGGGGATAGGAGAGACCCAGTACTTC
d_gene: TRBD2; abundance: .; v_gene: TRBV6-5; j_gene: TRBJ2-1; CDR3aa: CASSRGGSYNEQFF; CDR3nt: TGTGCCAGCAGTCGGGGGGGCAGCTACAATGAGCAGTTCTTC
d_gene: TRBD1; abundance: .; v_gene: TRBV7-3; j_gene: TRBJ2-3; CDR3aa: CASSLIATGYSTDTQYF; CDR3nt: TGTGCCAGCAGCTTAATTGCGACAGGGTATAGCACAGATACGCAGTATTTT
d_gene: .; abundance: once; v_gene: TRBV5-1; j_gene: TRBJ2-7; CDR3aa: CASSEGLTYEQYF; CDR3nt: TGCGCCAGCAGTGAGGGTTTGACCTACGAGCAGTACTTC